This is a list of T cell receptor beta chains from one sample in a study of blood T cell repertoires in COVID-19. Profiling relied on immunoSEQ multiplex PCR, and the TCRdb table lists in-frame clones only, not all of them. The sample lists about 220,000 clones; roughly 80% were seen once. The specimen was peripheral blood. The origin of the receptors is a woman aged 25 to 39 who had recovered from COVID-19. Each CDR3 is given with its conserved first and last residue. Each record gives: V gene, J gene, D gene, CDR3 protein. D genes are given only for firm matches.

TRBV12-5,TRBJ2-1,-,CASGHNEQFF
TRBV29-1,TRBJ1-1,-,CSVEGEVWTLNTEAFF
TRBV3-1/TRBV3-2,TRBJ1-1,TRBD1,CASSRGQGAKGRTEAFF
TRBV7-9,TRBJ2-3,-,CASSSGTSFFATDTQYF
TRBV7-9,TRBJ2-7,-,CASSTDWEYEQYF
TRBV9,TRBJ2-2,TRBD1,CASSDRASNTGELFF
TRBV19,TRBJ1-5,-,CASSTLIGNQPQHF
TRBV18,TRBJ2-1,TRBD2,CASSPGAGVSYNEQFF
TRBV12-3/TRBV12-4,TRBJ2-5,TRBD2,CASSPRGGETQYF
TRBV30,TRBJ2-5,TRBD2,CAWSAGGETQYF
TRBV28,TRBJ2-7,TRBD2,CASRTSGSHEQYF
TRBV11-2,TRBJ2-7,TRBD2,CASSSIRLAEFYEQYF
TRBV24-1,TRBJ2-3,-,CATSDRRVTADTQYF
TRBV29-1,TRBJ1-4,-,CSVEGQGLSTNEKLFF
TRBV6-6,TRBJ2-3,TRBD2,CASTTRSGGGLDTQYF
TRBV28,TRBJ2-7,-,CASSLPNTQGHEQYF
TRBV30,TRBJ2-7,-,CAWSLGILSHEQYF
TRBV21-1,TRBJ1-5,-,CASSNYGEVHQPQHF
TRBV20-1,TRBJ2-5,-,CSALGETQYF
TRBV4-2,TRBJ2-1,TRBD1,CASSQTGGGYNEQFF
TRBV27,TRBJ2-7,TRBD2,CASSLAGALYEQYF
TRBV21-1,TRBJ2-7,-,CASSKVIAGPSYEQYF
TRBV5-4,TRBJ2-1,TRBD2,CASSQPGLAGWEQFF
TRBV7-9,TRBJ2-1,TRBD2,CASRPTSGVEQFF
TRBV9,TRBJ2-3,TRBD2,CASSVVGASGTSTDTQYF
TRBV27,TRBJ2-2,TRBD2,CASSLRLAGRGTGELFF
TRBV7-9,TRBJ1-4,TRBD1,CASSVGQPNGLNEKLFF
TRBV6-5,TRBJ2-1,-,CASSPTGEVGDEQFF
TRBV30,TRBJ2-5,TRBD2,CAWSWTSGIVETQYF
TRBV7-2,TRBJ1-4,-,CASSKGQGFEKLFF
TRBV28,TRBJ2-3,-,CASSLTSGATDTQYF
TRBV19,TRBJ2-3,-,CASSADGSNRLDTQYF
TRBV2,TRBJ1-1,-,CASSGTRGALEAFF
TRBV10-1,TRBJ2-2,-,CASSGGNTGELFF
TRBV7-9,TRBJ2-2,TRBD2,CASSLTSGSPGELFF
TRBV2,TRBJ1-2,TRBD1,CASSSPRDSLIANYGYTF
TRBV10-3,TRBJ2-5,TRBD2,CAISERIAGPQETQYF
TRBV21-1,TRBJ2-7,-,CASSRTYRYEQYF
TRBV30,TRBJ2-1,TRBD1,CACSNRGPYNEQFF
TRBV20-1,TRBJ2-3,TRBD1,CSASQYRGQGFIDTQYF
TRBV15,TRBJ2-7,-,CATSREGGYSYEQYF
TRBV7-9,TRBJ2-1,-,CASSPPGVRSTNEQFF
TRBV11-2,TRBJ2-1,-,CASSLAGQTLHGGEQFF
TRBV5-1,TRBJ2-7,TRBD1,CASSPGQGGYEQYF
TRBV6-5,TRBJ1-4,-,CASMGLSNEKLFF
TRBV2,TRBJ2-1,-,CASSALYSSYNEQFF
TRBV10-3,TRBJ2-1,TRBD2,CAISERREGRNEQFF
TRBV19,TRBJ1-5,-,CASGRGNQPQHF
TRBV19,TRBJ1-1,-,CASSVQGAGTEAFF
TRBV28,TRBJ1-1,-,CASSLPRENTEAFF
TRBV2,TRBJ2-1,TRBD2,CASSHPPSGRSDEQFF
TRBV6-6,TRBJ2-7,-,CASSLLLEHEQYF
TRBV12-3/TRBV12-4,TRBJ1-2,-,CASSFNPTLGYTF
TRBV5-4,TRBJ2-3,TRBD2,CASSDKREVPHLYF